This T cell receptor (beta chain) stems from a study of blood T cell repertoires in COVID-19. Looking at the study overall: COVID-19 samples, acute and convalescent, were from the United States, Italy and Spain.

This CDR3 spans 17 amino acids. TCRdb keeps only in-frame clones here, not all; method: immunoSEQ multiplex PCR. The table has roughly 34,000 clones, 80% seen once. Source material: peripheral blood. The chain combines TRBV21-1 with TRBJ2-7; the D call of TRBD1 is as the table states it, not checked on the DNA. TRBV21-1 is shown as a pseudogene. The source of this sequence is an elderly man with acute or convalescent COVID-19. The CDR3 nucleotides read TGTGCCAGCAGCCTCCCTCGCCGGGACAAATTACCCTACGAGCAGTACTTC. This encodes CASSLPRRDKLPYEQYF.